This T cell receptor beta chain came from a study of response to subunit inactivated influenza vaccine (dated by TCRdb to between 2018 and 2020). Context from the whole study: Deep quantitative profiling of the T cell receptor repertoire was used in the study to follow responses to a trivalent subunit inactivated influenza vaccine. Here is what the overall study found, with its caveats: It was suggested by the authors that each seasonal influenza vaccination may recruit only a limited number of new T cells.

Reading the germline V gene gives CDR1 SGHTA and CDR2 FQGNSA. Clipping removes 4 bases from V and 4 bases from J, with 9 as the unmatched junction base count. There are 16 amino acids in the CDR3, from cysteine to phenylalanine inclusive. Solely the CDR3 DNA is kept, with 48 bases framed from the first base. This clonotype has just a few counts. Its antigen remains undetermined. No base qualities exist here, and no much larger clone lies one base off it. To prepare the library, RT-PCR was applied. The instrument was an Illumina HiSeq 2500. TCRdb reprocessed the public reads (quality trimming at Q25 with fastp, clone calling with MiXCR) and kept in-frame beta chains. Rows are combined by CDR3 protein, so each entry shows the most common genes and DNA. Recorded for this sample are a few hundred thousand distinct CDR3 sequences; roughly 7.6% of them occurred a single time. Of the sample, around 12% falls within the top ten clones.

The V and J genes are TRBV7-2 and TRBJ2-5, with TRBD2 matching 10 junction bases. The source is a man aged 50 to 69 who received an inactivated influenza vaccine. Donor details come from another sample of the same person, matched by shared clones. This sample comprised PBMCs from blood, obtained less than 25 months after vaccination. The CDR3 region: CASSSQRLAGRETQYF. The bases read TGTGCCAGCAGCTCCCAGAGACTAGCGGGTAGAGAGACCCAGTACTTC.